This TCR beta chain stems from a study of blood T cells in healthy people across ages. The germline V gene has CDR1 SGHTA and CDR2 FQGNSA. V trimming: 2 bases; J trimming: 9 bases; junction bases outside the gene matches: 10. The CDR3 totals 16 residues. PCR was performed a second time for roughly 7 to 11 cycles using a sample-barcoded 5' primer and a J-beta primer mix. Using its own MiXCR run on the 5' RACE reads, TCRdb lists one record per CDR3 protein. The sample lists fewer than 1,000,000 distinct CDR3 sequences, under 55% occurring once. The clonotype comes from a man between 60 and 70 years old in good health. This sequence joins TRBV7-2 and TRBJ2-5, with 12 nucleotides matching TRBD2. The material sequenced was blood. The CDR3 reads CASSLTTSGGWEAQYF. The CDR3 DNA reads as TGTGCCAGCAGCTTAACGACTAGCGGGGGCTGGGAGGCCCAGTACTTC.